The subject of this entry is one T cell receptor (beta chain). Cohorts were assigned according to the clinical history that participants reported. The entry originates in a study of blood T cell repertoires in COVID-19. Generated by immunoSEQ multiplex PCR, the TCRdb table keeps only in-frame clones and is missing some. This table has more than 250,000 clones, 80% to 90% appearing once. Germline CDR1 reads SNHLY; CDR2 reads FYNNEI. The CDR3 runs to 12 residues. With 6 bases clipped from V and 11 bases from J, the junction kept 9 bases outside the gene matches. The sequence was obtained from a woman aged 30 to 39 who had recovered from COVID-19. The specimen was PBMCs or T cells enriched from blood (not recorded which). The chain employs TRBV2 and TRBJ1-1; 7 bases are shared with TRBD1. The CDR3 is CASRPDRVGAFF. The CDR3 DNA sequence: TGTGCCAGCAGACCCGACAGGGTTGGCGCTTTCTTT.